This T cell receptor (beta chain) was sequenced for a study of CD8 T cells in ankylosing spondylitis. V was pared by 4 bases and J by 5 bases, with 14 bases between. Germline-derived CDR1 and CDR2 are LGHDT and YNNKEL (reference sequence). This CDR3 has 15 residues. Points from the study as a whole: Matched synovial fluid from ankylosing spondylitis patients was reported to be enriched for disease-linked clones. A CD8+ phenotype characterized the disease-linked clones, which were relatively rare in peripheral blood. Among TCR beta sequences, a motif of under 10 highly homologous variants appeared characteristic of ankylosing spondylitis blood. Earlier reports found some motif variants in synovial fluid and blood in reactive arthritis.

By quantitative 5'-RACE with molecular barcodes, the TCR beta libraries were made. TCRdb independently ran MiXCR on the 5' RACE reads; one entry per CDR3 protein. The repertoire holds about 340,000 distinct CDR3 sequences, with approximately 8% as singletons. Concerning this clonotype: Its target is not known.

This sequence originates from a male donor with ankylosing spondylitis. V usage is TRBV3-1 and J usage is TRBJ2-2; tentative D call: TRBD1 (5 bases). Sequencing was done on a sample of blood, either unsorted or a sorted T cell fraction (not recorded which). This chain's CDR3 is CASSRQGVGTGELFF. In DNA form, the CDR3 reads TGTGCCAGCAGCCGGCAGGGTGTTGGTACCGGGGAGCTGTTTTTT.